These T cell receptor beta chains were read from a single sample in a study of response to subunit inactivated influenza vaccine. TCRdb fed the RT-PCR reads into MiXCR, producing one record per CDR3 protein. The table shows over 400,000 distinct CDR3 sequences, with around 13% occurring only once. Specimen: PBMCs from blood, collected 40 to 50 days after vaccination. The receptors derive from a man aged 50-59 years who received an inactivated influenza vaccine. Each CDR3 is given with its conserved first and last residue. Each record gives: J gene, clone size, V gene, D gene, CDR3 protein, CDR3 DNA. The D gene is left open where the match is weak. Only part of the rows carry a size: once, few, many, or a class if the clone is expanded.

TRBJ2-7	many	TRBV27	TRBD1	CASSPRLTGMVVEQYF	TGTGCCAGCAGTCCCCGATTGACAGGGATGGTGGTCGAGCAGTACTTC
TRBJ1-2	-	TRBV7-2	-	CASSPQKGANYGYTF	TGTGCCAGCAGCCCTCAGAAAGGGGCTAACTATGGCTACACCTTC
TRBJ2-5	-	TRBV6-1	-	CASSEGWGKVRETQYF	TGTGCCAGCAGTGAAGGGTGGGGAAAGGTGAGAGAGACCCAGTACTTC
TRBJ2-7	-	TRBV5-6	-	CASSLAQGVGEQYF	TGTGCCAGCAGCTTAGCACAGGGAGTTGGCGAGCAGTACTTC
TRBJ1-6	few	TRBV14	-	CASSQRERGTPLHF	TGTGCCAGCAGCCAAAGGGAGAGGGGGACACCCCTCCACTTT
TRBJ2-5	-	TRBV2	TRBD2	CASSRTSGRETQYF	TGTGCCAGCAGTCGGACTAGCGGGCGTGAGACCCAGTACTTC
TRBJ1-2	-	TRBV7-9	-	CAIPAASGGYTF	TGTGCCATCCCAGCCGCTTCTGGAGGCTACACCTTC
TRBJ1-5	-	TRBV28	TRBD1	CASSRFQGALSNQPQHF	TGTGCCAGCAGCCGGTTCCAGGGGGCCCTTAGCAATCAGCCCCAGCATTTT
TRBJ2-3	-	TRBV25-1	TRBD2	CASSEGLAGITDTQYF	TGTGCCAGCAGTGAGGGACTAGCGGGGATCACAGATACGCAGTATTTT
TRBJ1-6	-	TRBV6-1	-	CASSARRGPNNSPLHF	TGTGCCAGCAGTGCCCGGAGGGGACCGAATAATTCACCCCTCCACTTT
TRBJ1-5	-	TRBV7-9	-	CASTAGIRGNQPQHF	TGTGCCAGCACCGCTGGGATTAGGGGCAATCAGCCCCAGCATTTT
TRBJ1-2	few	TRBV5-6	TRBD1	CASSWKGADNYGYTF	TGTGCCAGCAGCTGGAAGGGGGCGGATAACTATGGCTACACCTTC
TRBJ1-1	many	TRBV6-2/TRBV6-3	TRBD1	CASSNERDRVPEAFF	TGTGCCAGCAGTAATGAGCGGGACAGGGTCCCTGAAGCTTTCTTT
TRBJ1-1	many	TRBV5-1	-	CASRSDTEAFF	TGCGCCAGCAGATCAGACACTGAAGCTTTCTTT
TRBJ2-4	few	TRBV9	-	CASSVGGVGNIQYF	TGTGCCAGCAGCGTAGGTGGGGTGGGAAACATTCAGTACTTC
TRBJ2-2	-	TRBV4-1	-	CASHPGASTGELFF	TGCGCCAGCCATCCGGGGGCGAGCACCGGGGAGCTGTTTTTT
TRBJ2-3	-	TRBV27	TRBD1	CASSGANRGFTDTQYF	TGTGCCAGCAGTGGTGCGAACAGGGGTTTCACAGATACGCAGTATTTT